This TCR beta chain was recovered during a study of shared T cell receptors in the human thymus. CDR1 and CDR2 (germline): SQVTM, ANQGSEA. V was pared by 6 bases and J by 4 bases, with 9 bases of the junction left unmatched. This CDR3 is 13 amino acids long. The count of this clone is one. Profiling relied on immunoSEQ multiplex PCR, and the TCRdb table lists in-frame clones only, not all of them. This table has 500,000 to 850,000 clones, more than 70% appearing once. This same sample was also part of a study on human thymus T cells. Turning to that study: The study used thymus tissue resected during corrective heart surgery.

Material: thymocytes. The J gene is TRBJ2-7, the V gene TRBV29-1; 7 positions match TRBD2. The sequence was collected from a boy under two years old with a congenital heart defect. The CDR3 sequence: CSVVPAGKYEQYF. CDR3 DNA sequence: TGCAGCGTCGTTCCAGCGGGGAAATACGAGCAGTACTTC.